This T cell receptor beta chain came from a study of CD8 T cells in Susac syndrome. Germline assignment: CDR1 DFQATT and CDR2 SNEGSKA (reference sequence). The CDR3 has 16 amino acids. V trimming: 4 bases; J trimming: 2 bases; junction bases outside the gene matches: 8. In the multiple sclerosis control group, patients were treatment-naive and had stable or active relapsing-remitting disease. The authors reverse transcribed roughly 0.5 to 1 ug RNA with random hexamers. TCR beta CDR3 was amplified by immunoSEQ multiplex PCR. This amplification extended across 54 Vbeta and 13 Jbeta segments. One entry per CDR3 protein results from TCRdb running MiXCR on the immunoSEQ multiplex PCR reads. The data hold hundreds of thousands of distinct CDR3 sequences, with 89% observed a single time.

Sequences were obtained from CD8+ T cells from PBMCs. The chain joins TRBV20-1 to TRBJ2-1; 10 nucleotides agree with TRBD2. The TCR originated in a human donor with multiple sclerosis. This CDR3 reads CSATALGLAAYNEQFF. CDR3 DNA: TGCAGTGCTACGGCATTAGGACTAGCGGCCTACAATGAGCAGTTCTTC.